Below are 3 T cell receptor beta chains sequenced from a single sample in a study of read filtering for tumor transcriptome and immune sequencing. Molecular barcoded adaptors covering alpha/delta and beta/gamma chains were used on approximately 400 ng RNA. TCRdb ran MiXCR on the reads and lists one entry per CDR3 protein. The sample has 130,000 or so distinct CDR3 sequences; over 10% are singletons. Sequencing input: a population of CD138-negative cells sorted from bone marrow. These receptors all come from a donor aged 40 or over with multiple myeloma.

This clonotype occurred many times. The V and J genes are TRBV5-1 and TRBJ1-1; a possible D gene is TRBD1 (5 bases). V was clipped by 4 bases and J by 8 bases, with 24 bases between them. CDR1 and CDR2 from the germline V gene are SGHRS and YFSETQ. The CDR3 sequence is 16 residues long. The CDR3, as DNA: TGCGCCAGCAGCACGGACCCGGGACTTGGATTTTGGGAAGCTTTCTTT. Translation: CASSTDPGLGFWEAFF.

This clonotype was found many times. The chain has TRBV15 and TRBJ1-5; D possibly corresponds to TRBD1 (5 bases). Trimming removed 1 base from V and 5 bases from J, with 12 bases in between. CDR3 length: 15 residues. CDR1 and CDR2 from the germline V gene are LNHNV and YYDKDF (reference sequence). In nucleotides, the CDR3 is TGTGCCACCAGCAGAGGGGGACCCGGGGATCAGCCCCAGCATTTT. This encodes CATSRGGPGDQPQHF.

Comments on this clonotype: It may be a read error: a sequence one base away is much more abundant. The chain is built from TRBV5-6 and TRBJ2-7; D uncertain. Germline V gene data show CDR1 as SGHDT and CDR2 as YYEEEE. The CDR3 runs 13 residues. The CDR3 DNA follows: TGTGCCATCAGCTTTAGAGTTGAAGACGAGCAGTACTTC. Its translation: CAISFRVEDEQYF. The full variable domain, in which reference TRBV5-6 and TRBJ2-7 provide the parts outside the CDR3, is DAGVTQSPTHLIKTRGQQVTLRCSPKSGHDTVSWYQQALGQGPQFIFQYYEEEERQRGNFPDRFSGHQFPNYSSELNVNALLLGDSALYLCAISFRVEDEQYFGPGTRLTVT.